The 18 T cell receptor beta chains given below trace back to one sample, sequenced in a study of blood T cell repertoires in COVID-19. The protocol was immunoSEQ multiplex PCR, while the TCRdb copy is restricted to in-frame clones and leaves out a portion. Altogether about 400,000 clones are present, 70% to 90% being singletons, with the ten largest covering around 7.5%. The sample taken for sequencing was peripheral blood. These receptors all come from a woman in her sixties or seventies with COVID-19, enrolled during active disease.

The chain employs TRBV10-3 and TRBJ1-2, with 12 bases lining up with TRBD1. The CDR3 covers 16 residues. Germline V gives CDR1 ENHRY, CDR2 SYGVKD. V lost 4 bases, J lost 13 bases, and 16 bases stayed unmatched. CDR3 sequence: CAISANFGGTGGIGTF. CDR3 bases: TGTGCCATCAGTGCCAATTTCGGGGGGACAGGGGGCATTGGCACCTTC.

In DNA form, the CDR3 reads TGTGCCATCCACCAAGAGCGGGGCGTCCCAGGGGAGCAGTACTTC. Its protein product is CAIHQERGVPGEQYF. V gene TRBV10-3 combines with J gene TRBJ2-7; the match to TRBD2 covers 7 bases. The CDR3 spans 15 residues. J gave up 7 bases and V 8 bases, and 17 bases lay outside the gene matches. Germline CDR1 ENHRY, CDR2 SYGVKD.

This chain uses TRBV6-2 or TRBV6-3 with TRBJ2-5, with 7 bases identical to TRBD1. Germline V CDR1 and CDR2: MNHEY, SVGEGT. This CDR3 has 15 amino acids. V was clipped by 5 bases and J by 1 base; unmatched bases: 7. CDR3 nucleotide sequence: TGTGCCAGCAGTAGCAGGGGGTACGGCCAAGAGACCCAGTACTTC. This sequence encodes CASSSRGYGQETQYF.

V is TRBV6-5 and J is TRBJ1-1; TRBD1 matches 11 bases. CDR1 MNHEY and CDR2 SVGAGI come from the germline V gene. The V and J ends lost 4 bases and 11 bases, in that order; junction bases with no gene match: 6. The CDR3 extends over 13 amino acids. The CDR3 region has the DNA TGTGCCAGCAGTTCCGGACAGGGGGCTTTGGCTTTCTTT. It translates to CASSSGQGALAFF.

This rearrangement joins TRBV2 to TRBJ1-2; 8 bases line up with TRBD1. The germline CDR1 and CDR2 sequences are SNHLY and FYNNEI. This CDR3 region has 13 residues. V was pared by 7 bases and J by 9 bases, with 10 bases of the junction left unmatched. The CDR3 loop is CASNQPWTGRYTF. CDR3 sequence (DNA): TGTGCCAGCAACCAACCCTGGACAGGGCGCTACACCTTC. Supplemented by reference TRBV2 and TRBJ1-2, the full variable domain reads EPEVTQTPSHQVTQMGQEVILRCVPISNHLYFYWYRQILGQKVEFLVSFYNNEISEKSEIFDDQFSVERPDGSNFTLKIRSTKLEDSAMYFCASNQPWTGRYTFGSGTRLTVV.

The rearrangement joins TRBV30 to TRBJ1-1, with D perhaps TRBD1 (6 bases). Trimming took off 0 bases at V and 11 bases at J, with 10 bases between the two ends. From germline, CDR1 is GTSNPN and CDR2 SVGIG (reference sequence). The CDR3 is 11 amino acids. Here the CDR3 reads CAWSVAGDAFF. The CDR3 region has the DNA TGTGCCTGGAGTGTAGCAGGGGACGCTTTCTTT. The whole variable domain, remainder taken from reference TRBV30 and TRBJ1-1, is SQTIHQWPATLVQPVGSPLSLECTVEGTSNPNLYWYRQAAGRGLQLLFYSVGIGQISSEVPQNLSASRPQDRQFILSSKKLLLSDSGFYLCAWSVAGDAFFGQGTRLTVV.

The V gene is TRBV30, the J gene TRBJ2-7; D is uncertain. Germline lookup yields CDR1 GTSNPN and CDR2 SVGIG (reference sequence). The CDR3 runs 12 residues. V was trimmed by 0 bases and J by 4 bases, leaving 7 bases between them. CDR3 protein: CAWSVQNYEQYF. As DNA, the CDR3 is TGTGCCTGGAGTGTACAGAATTACGAGCAGTACTTC.

The chain has TRBV5-1 and TRBJ2-5, with TRBD2 identical over 9 bases. J gave up 4 bases and V 0 bases, and 10 bases lay outside the gene matches. Germline assignment: CDR1 SGHRS and CDR2 YFSETQ. The CDR3 covers 17 residues. The CDR3 DNA is TGCGCCAGCAGCTTGGGTAGCGGGGGCCCCCGAGGAGAGACCCAGTACTTC. It specifies CASSLGSGGPRGETQYF.

This clone occurred once. The V call is TRBV6-5, the J call TRBJ2-7, with TRBD1 matching over 11 bases. V shed 5 bases and J 4 bases; nucleotides not matched to a gene: 7. Germline CDR1 is MNHEY and CDR2 is SVGAGI. The CDR3 runs 15 residues. This CDR3 reads CASSPSGTGGYEQYF. The CDR3 DNA is TGTGCCAGCAGTCCCTCCGGGACAGGGGGATACGAGCAGTACTTC.

The rearrangement uses TRBV19 and TRBJ1-2; tentatively, D is TRBD1 (6 bases). V gave up 9 bases and J gave up 4 bases, with 21 bases separating them. CDR3 length: 15 amino acids. CDR1 is LNHDA and CDR2 is SQIVND in the germline V gene (reference sequence). The DNA of the CDR3 is TGTGCCAGCCGACAGGTCTTCCAGGGAAGCTATGGCTACACCTTC. This translates into CASRQVFQGSYGYTF.

In this sample, this clone turned up once. The chain combines TRBV7-6 with TRBJ2-3, with 8 bases identical to TRBD2. The V gene's germline CDR1 is SGHVS and CDR2 FNYEAQ. The CDR3 runs to 17 residues. Trimming cost V 5 bases and J 0 bases; bases outside gene matches: 10. CDR3 bases: TGTGCCAGCAGCCCCCTTAGTAGCGGGGCTAGCACAGATACGCAGTATTTT. It specifies CASSPLSSGASTDTQYF.

This clone has just a few counts. The gene calls are TRBV7-2 and TRBJ1-3; no definite D call. V gave up 2 bases and J gave up 0 bases, with 8 bases separating them. Germline V gives CDR1 SGHTA, CDR2 FQGNSA. The CDR3 spans 15 residues. This CDR3 is CASSLSRSSGNTIYF. Here the CDR3 DNA reads TGTGCCAGCAGCTTAAGCCGTTCCTCTGGAAACACCATATATTTT.

This chain joins TRBV7-9 and TRBJ2-5; 7 bases align to TRBD1. The CDR3 length is 14 residues. CDR1 and CDR2 (germline): SEHNR, FQNEAQ (reference sequence). Losses at the gene ends were 5 bases for V and 6 bases for J; bases not matched to a gene: 9. CDR3 protein: CASSRSSGQQTQYF. In DNA form, the CDR3 reads TGTGCCAGCAGCCGCTCGTCGGGACAGCAGACCCAGTACTTC. Variable domain in full (rest from reference TRBV7-9 and TRBJ2-5): DTGVSQNPRHKITKRGQNVTFRCDPISEHNRLYWYRQTLGQGPEFLTYFQNEAQLEKSRLLSDRFSAERPKGSFSTLEIQRTEQGDSAMYLCASSRSSGQQTQYFGPGTRLLVL.

The chain's CDR3 is CASSWRATNTGELFF. CDR3 coding DNA: TGTGCCAGCAGCTGGAGGGCTACAAACACCGGGGAGCTGTTTTTT. This sequence joins TRBV11-3 and TRBJ2-2; possible D gene TRBD2, 6 bases. The V and J ends lost 4 bases and 2 bases respectively, with 11 bases between them. The CDR3 is made up of 15 amino acids. CDR1 is SGHNT and CDR2 is YENEEA in the germline V gene.

The rearrangement joins TRBV21-1 to TRBJ1-2; TRBD1 was called by the table and not checked on the DNA. TRBV21-1 is a pseudogene locus. The CDR3 has 13 amino acids. The CDR3: CASHRAGNYGYTF. The CDR3 DNA reads as TGTGCCAGTCACAGGGCGGGCAACTATGGCTACACCTTC.

The rearrangement links TRBV5-3 to TRBJ2-7, with 13 nucleotides matching TRBD2. TRBV5-3 is identified as an open reading frame with a role that is uncertain. The CDR3 is 16 residues long. J lost 2 bases, V lost 2 bases, and 4 bases had no gene match. CDR3 sequence reads: CARSFGLAGETYEQYF. The CDR3 DNA is TGTGCCAGAAGCTTCGGACTAGCGGGGGAAACCTACGAGCAGTACTTC.

This clone showed up just a few times. J is TRBJ1-5 and V is TRBV19; 8 bases match TRBD1. CDR1 is LNHDA, CDR2 SQIVND, per germline (reference sequence). V dropped 3 bases and J dropped 3; count of bases not matched to a gene: 4. This CDR3 comprises 15 residues. The CDR3 DNA reads TGTGCCAGTAGTATGTTGGGACAGGACAATCAGCCCCAGCATTTT. Its protein product is CASSMLGQDNQPQHF. The full variable domain, with the rest looked up from reference TRBV19 and TRBJ1-5, is DGGITQSPKYLFRKEGQNVTLSCEQNLNHDAMYWYRQDPGQGLRLIYYSQIVNDFQKGDIAEGYSVSREKKESFPLTVTSAQKNPTAFYLCASSMLGQDNQPQHFGDGTRLSIL.

This chain connects TRBV7-3 to TRBJ2-1; TRBD2 agrees at 11 bases. The ends lost 5 bases at V and 6 bases at J; junction bases unmatched: 6. The CDR3 covers 15 residues. Germline CDR1 is SGHTA and CDR2 is FQGTGA. CDR3 residues: CASSTYSGGANEQFF. CDR3 DNA: TGTGCCAGCAGCACCTATAGCGGGGGGGCCAATGAGCAGTTCTTC.